This T cell receptor beta chain stems from a study of blood T cells in healthy people across ages (dated by TCRdb to about 2015). Concerning the study at large: In model experiments, roughly one uniquely barcoded TCR beta cDNA molecule per two T cells was captured by template switching. The study measured age-related changes in TCR beta repertoire diversity using deep sequencing normalized with unique cDNA molecular identifiers. Donors were grouped into four age groups: young (average roughly 17 years), middle-aged (39), aged (about 59) and long-lived (around 82). To avoid experimental bias, donors of different ages were randomly spread across the sequencing lanes. The study analyzed two additional independent replicas of 1 million unique cDNA reads from the same blood draw for two donors, one aged 18 to 30 and one aged 80 or older.

The donors were a few dozen Caucasian individuals from Russia, aged about 6 to 95 years, who were systemically healthy. Roughly 10 milliliters of peripheral blood were drawn from each donor into EDTA-treated Vacutainer tubes. Ficoll-Paque density-gradient centrifugation was used to isolate PBMCs, with at least 7 million per sample. Trizol reagent was used to extract total RNA from the PBMCs, yielding at least 6 micrograms per sample. Naive CD45RAhigh/CD27high T cell percentages were measured by flow cytometry on a PBMC aliquot from every donor. Library method: 5' RACE. The sample was run on an Illumina HiSeq 2500. A second PCR of about 6 to 11 cycles was performed with a sample-barcoded 5' primer and a J-beta primer mix. A template-switch 5' adaptor carrying 12 random nucleotides introduced a unique molecular identifier onto each TCR beta cDNA molecule. At least 2.5 million CDR3-containing paired-end reads were obtained from each sample. All of the RNA was converted into first-strand cDNA using the Mint cDNA synthesis kit, with a TRBC-specific oligonucleotide serving as the primer. All cDNA was treated with uracil-DNA glycosylase and then went through a first 18-cycle PCR with the universal primers M1SS and BC2_uni_R. Per the authors' processing: Each sample was normalized by randomly selecting 1 million high-quality reads, each carrying a distinct molecular identifier. Reads with shared molecular identifiers were discarded instead of being binned into consensus sequences. CDR3 identification, clonotype clustering and error correction used MiTCR with a Q25 quality threshold and the strictest error-elimination algorithm. Lower-bound total TCR beta diversity was estimated with a nonparametric unseen species model using Euler transformation. In TCRdb, the public reads were trimmed at Q25 with fastp and aligned with MiXCR, with productive beta chains retained. Rows merge per CDR3 protein into single entries with the most common DNA and genes. The V and J calls follow TCRdb's processing rather than the paper's. This sample lists 600,000 to 850,000 distinct CDR3 sequences; roughly 41% were detected once. The ten top clones hold less than 25% of the sample.

CDR1 and CDR2, looked up from the germline V gene, are MNHEY and SVGAGI. Trimmed from V: 2 bases; trimmed from J: 6 bases; junction bases lacking a gene match: 11. Counted from cysteine to phenylalanine, this CDR3 has 16 amino acids. Only the CDR3 DNA is retained, 48 bases long and in frame from the first base. What the authors observed across the whole study: Since profiling was done on bulk unsorted PBMCs, naive and antigen-experienced compartments could not be conclusively compared. As age increased, observed TCR beta diversity per million T cells dropped in a roughly linear way, and a significant reduction was already evident by age 40. Observed TCR beta diversity correlated strongly with the percentage of naive T cells measured by flow cytometry. The CMV infection status of donors was not known, potentially confounding age-related changes in expanded clonotypes. Compared with the aged group, more naive CD4+ T cells, fewer expanded clones and increased TCR diversity were shown by the long-lived group, suggesting age selection. Total diversity estimates from one million sequenced T cells were considered lower bounds and underestimates.

Notes on this clonotype: No cognate antigen has been identified for it. Base qualities are not at hand, and no much larger clone is one base apart.

Sequenced material: blood. The chain uses TRBV6-5 and TRBJ2-3, and TRBD2 matches 7 of the central bases. This clonotype originated in a woman in her sixties or seventies in good health. The CDR3 protein: CASSYGLAEFLDTQYF. At the DNA level, the sequence is TGTGCCAGCAGTTACGGGCTAGCGGAATTCCTTGATACGCAGTATTTT.